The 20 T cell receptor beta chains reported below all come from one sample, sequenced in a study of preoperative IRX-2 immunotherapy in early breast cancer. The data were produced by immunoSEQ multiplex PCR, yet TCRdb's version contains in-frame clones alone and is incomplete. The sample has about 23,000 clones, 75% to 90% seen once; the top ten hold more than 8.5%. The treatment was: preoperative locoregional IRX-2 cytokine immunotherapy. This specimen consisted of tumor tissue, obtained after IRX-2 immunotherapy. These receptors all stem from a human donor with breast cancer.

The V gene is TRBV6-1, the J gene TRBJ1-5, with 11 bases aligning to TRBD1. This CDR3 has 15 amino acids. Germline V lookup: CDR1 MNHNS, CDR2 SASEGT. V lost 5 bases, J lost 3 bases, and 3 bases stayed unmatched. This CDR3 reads CASSWTGGYNQPQHF. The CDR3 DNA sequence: TGTGCCAGCAGTTGGACAGGGGGCTACAATCAGCCCCAGCATTTT.

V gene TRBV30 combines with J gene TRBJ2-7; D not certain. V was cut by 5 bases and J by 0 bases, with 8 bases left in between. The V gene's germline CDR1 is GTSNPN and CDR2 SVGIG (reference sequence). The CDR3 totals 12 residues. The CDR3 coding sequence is TGTGCCTGGGCCCCGATCTCCTACGAGCAGTACTTC. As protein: CAWAPISYEQYF. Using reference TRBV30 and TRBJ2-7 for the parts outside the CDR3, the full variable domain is SQTIHQWPATLVQPVGSPLSLECTVEGTSNPNLYWYRQAAGRGLQLLFYSVGIGQISSEVPQNLSASRPQDRQFILSSKKLLLSDSGFYLCAWAPISYEQYFGPGTRLTVT.

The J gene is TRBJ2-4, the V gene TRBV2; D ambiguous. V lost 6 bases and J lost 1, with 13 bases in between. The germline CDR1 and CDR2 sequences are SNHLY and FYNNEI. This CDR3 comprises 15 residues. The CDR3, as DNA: TGTGCCAGCAGACAAACTACCCTTGCCAAAAACATTCAGTACTTC. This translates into CASRQTTLAKNIQYF.

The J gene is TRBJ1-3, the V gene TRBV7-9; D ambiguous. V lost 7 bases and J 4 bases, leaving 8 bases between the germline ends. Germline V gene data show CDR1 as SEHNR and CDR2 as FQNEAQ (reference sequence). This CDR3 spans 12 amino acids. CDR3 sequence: CASTHAGNTIYF. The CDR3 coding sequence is TGTGCCAGCACCCACGCCGGAAACACCATATATTTT.

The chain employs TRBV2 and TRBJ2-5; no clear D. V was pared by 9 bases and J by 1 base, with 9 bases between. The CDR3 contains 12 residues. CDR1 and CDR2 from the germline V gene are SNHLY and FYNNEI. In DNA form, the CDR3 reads TGTGCCAGTTCAGGCATCCAAGAGACCCAGTACTTC. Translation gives CASSGIQETQYF. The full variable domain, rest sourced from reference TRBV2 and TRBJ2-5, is EPEVTQTPSHQVTQMGQEVILRCVPISNHLYFYWYRQILGQKVEFLVSFYNNEISEKSEIFDDQFSVERPDGSNFTLKIRSTKLEDSAMYFCASSGIQETQYFGPGTRLLVL.

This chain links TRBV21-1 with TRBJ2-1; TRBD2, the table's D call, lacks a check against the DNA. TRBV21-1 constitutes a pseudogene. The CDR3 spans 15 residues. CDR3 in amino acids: CASSKGLSSYNEQFF. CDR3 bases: TGTGCCAGCAGCAAAGGACTGAGCTCCTACAATGAGCAGTTCTTC.

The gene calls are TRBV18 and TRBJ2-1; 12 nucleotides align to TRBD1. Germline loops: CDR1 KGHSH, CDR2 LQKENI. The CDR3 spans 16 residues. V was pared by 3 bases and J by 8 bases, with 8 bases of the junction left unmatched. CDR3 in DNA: TGTGCCAGCTCACCCACCGCGGGACAGGGGGCACATGAGCAGTTCTTC. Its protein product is CASSPTAGQGAHEQFF.

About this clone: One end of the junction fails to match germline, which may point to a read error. For the CDR3, the DNA is TGCAGTGCTGGAGGCCCTATAAACTTC. Protein: CSAGGPINF. This chain uses TRBV20-1 with TRBJ2-5, with D possibly TRBD2 on 5 matching bases. CDR1 is DFQATT and CDR2 is SNEGSKA in the germline V gene (reference sequence). CDR3 length: 9 amino acids.

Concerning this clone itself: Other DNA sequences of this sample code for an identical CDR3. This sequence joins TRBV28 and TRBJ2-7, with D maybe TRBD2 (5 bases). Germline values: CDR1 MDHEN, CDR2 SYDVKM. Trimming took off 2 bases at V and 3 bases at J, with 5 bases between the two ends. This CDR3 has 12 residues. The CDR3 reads CASSLGSYEQYF. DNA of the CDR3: TGTGCCAGCAGTTTAGGGAGCTACGAGCAGTACTTC.

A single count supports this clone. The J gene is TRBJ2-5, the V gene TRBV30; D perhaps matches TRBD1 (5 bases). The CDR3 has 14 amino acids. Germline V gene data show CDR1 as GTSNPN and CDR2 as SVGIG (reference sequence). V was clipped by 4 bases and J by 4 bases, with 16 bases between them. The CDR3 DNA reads TGTGCCTGGACTGTAGCCTTGGGGCGAGAGACCCAGTACTTC. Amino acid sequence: CAWTVALGRETQYF. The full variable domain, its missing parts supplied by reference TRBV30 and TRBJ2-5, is SQTIHQWPATLVQPVGSPLSLECTVEGTSNPNLYWYRQAAGRGLQLLFYSVGIGQISSEVPQNLSASRPQDRQFILSSKKLLLSDSGFYLCAWTVALGRETQYFGPGTRLLVL.

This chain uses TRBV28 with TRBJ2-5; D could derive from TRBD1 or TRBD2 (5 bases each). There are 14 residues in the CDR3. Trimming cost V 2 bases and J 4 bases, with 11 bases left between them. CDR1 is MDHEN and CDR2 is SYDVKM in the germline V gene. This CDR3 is CASSLGRQRETQYF. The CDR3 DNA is TGTGCCAGCAGTTTAGGGAGACAGCGAGAGACCCAGTACTTC.

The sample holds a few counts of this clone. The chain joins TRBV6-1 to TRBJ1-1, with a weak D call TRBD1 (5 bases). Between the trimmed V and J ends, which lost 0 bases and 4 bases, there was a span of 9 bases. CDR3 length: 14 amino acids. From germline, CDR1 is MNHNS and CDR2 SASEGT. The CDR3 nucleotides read TGTGCCAGCAGTGAAGCGCAGGGTGGCACTGAAGCTTTCTTT. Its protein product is CASSEAQGGTEAFF.

The CDR3: CASSPGGGSNQPQHF. The CDR3 DNA reads as TGTGCCAGCAGCCCCGGCGGGGGGAGCAATCAGCCCCAGCATTTT. V and J are TRBV7-2 and TRBJ1-5, with D maybe TRBD1 (5 bases). CDR3 length: 15 amino acids. Germline V gene sequence: CDR1 SGHTA, CDR2 FQGNSA. Trimming took 5 bases from V and 1 from J, leaving 12 bases between them.

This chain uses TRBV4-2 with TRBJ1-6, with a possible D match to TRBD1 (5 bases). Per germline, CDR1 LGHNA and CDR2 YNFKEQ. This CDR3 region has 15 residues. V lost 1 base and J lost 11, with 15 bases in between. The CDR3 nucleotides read TGTGCCAGCAGCCAAGTGCAGGGTGGTAGGGCACCCCTCCACTTT. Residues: CASSQVQGGRAPLHF.

This CDR3 reads CASSLSGLGNTIYF. DNA for the CDR3: TGTGCCAGCAGTTTATCCGGTTTAGGAAACACCATATATTTT. This rearrangement joins TRBV27 to TRBJ1-3; D uncertain. CDR1 and CDR2 from the germline V gene are MNHEY and SMNVEV (reference sequence). The V gene lost 0 bases and the J gene lost 4 bases, with 7 bases spanning the gap. The CDR3 totals 14 residues.

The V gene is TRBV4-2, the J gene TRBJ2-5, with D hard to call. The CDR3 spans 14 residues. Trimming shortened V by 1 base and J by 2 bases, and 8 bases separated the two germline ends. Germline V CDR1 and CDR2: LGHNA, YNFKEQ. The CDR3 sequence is CASSQGLLQETQYF. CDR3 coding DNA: TGTGCCAGCAGCCAAGGGTTGTTGCAAGAGACCCAGTACTTC.

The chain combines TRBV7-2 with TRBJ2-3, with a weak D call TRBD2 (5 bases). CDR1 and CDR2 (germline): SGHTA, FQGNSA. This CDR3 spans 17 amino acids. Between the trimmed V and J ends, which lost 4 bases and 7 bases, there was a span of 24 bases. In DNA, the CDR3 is TGTGCCAGCAGCTACGTGACCGGGGTAGGGAGCGGATATACGCAGTATTTT. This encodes CASSYVTGVGSGYTQYF.

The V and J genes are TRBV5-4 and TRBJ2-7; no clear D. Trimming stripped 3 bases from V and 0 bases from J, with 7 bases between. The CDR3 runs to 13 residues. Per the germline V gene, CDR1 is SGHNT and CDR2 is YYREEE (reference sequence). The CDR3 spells CASSSPGSYEQYF. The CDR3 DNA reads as TGTGCCAGCAGCTCCCCGGGCTCCTACGAGCAGTACTTC. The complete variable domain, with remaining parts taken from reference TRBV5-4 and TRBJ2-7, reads ETGVTQSPTHLIKTRGQQVTLRCSSQSGHNTVSWYQQALGQGPQFIFQYYREEENGRGNFPPRFSGLQFPNYSSELNVNALELDDSALYLCASSSPGSYEQYFGPGTRLTVT.

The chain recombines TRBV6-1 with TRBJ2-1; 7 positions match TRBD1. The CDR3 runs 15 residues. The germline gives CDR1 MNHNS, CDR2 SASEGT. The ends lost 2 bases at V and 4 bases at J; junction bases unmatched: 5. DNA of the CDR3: TGTGCCAGCAGTGAATTGGCAGGGGGATACAATGAGCAGTTCTTC. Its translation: CASSELAGGYNEQFF.

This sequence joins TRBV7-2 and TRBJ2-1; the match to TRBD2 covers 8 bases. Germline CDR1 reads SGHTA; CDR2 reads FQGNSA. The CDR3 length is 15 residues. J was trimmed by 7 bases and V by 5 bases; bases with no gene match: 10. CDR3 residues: CASSPPGGPGNEQFF. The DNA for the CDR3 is TGTGCCAGCAGCCCCCCGGGGGGGCCCGGGAATGAGCAGTTCTTC.